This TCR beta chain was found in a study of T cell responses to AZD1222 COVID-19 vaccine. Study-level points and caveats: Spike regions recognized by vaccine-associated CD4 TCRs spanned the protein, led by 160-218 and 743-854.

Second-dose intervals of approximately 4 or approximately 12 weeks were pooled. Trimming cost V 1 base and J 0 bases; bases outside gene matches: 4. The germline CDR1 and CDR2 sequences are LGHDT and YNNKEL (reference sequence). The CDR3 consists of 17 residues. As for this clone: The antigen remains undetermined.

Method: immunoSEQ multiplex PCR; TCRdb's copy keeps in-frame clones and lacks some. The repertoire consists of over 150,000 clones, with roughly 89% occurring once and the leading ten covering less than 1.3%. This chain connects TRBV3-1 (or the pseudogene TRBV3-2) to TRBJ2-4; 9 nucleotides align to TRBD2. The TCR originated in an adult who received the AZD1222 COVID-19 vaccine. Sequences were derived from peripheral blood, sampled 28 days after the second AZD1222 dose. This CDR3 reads CASSQVPSGVAKNIQYF. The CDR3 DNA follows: TGTGCCAGCAGCCAAGTTCCTAGCGGGGTAGCCAAAAACATTCAGTACTTC.